This TCR delta chain stems from a study of Vδ1+ human thymocytes. Findings and caveats of the study: In the thymus, TRG and TRD repertoires looked highly polyclonal with Gaussian CDR3 lengths.

Germline lookup yields CDR1 TSWWSYY and CDR2 QGS. This CDR3 has 22 amino acids. V gave up 0 bases and J gave up 5 bases; unmatched junction bases: 25. Sequences come from RNA converted to cDNA by reverse transcription. The CDR3 regions were amplified by multiplex PCR from V-gene primers to a constant-region primer. TCRdb ran CATT on the multiplex PCR reads. The sample carries around 76,000 delta-chain clones, 30% to 40% recorded once. After alphabeta T cell depletion, CD3+ Vdelta1+ Vdelta2- thymocytes were sorted. Sorted Vdelta1+ thymocytes were about 98% to 99.6% pure. A remark on this clone: Its antigen is not identified.

Sequenced sample: Vdelta1+ gamma-delta thymocytes from the thymus. The subset is: FACS-sorted CD3+ TCRalphabeta- TCRVdelta1+ TCRVdelta2- thymocytes. The sequence came from a boy younger than two who had congenital heart surgery. V usage is TRDV1 and J usage is TRDJ1; 9 nucleotides align to TRDD3. CDR3 coding DNA: TGTGCTCTTGGGGAACTAAGGCGGAACCTGAGACTGGGGGAGCCCGCGACGGATAAACTCATCTTT. Encoded protein: CALGELRRNLRLGEPATDKLIF.